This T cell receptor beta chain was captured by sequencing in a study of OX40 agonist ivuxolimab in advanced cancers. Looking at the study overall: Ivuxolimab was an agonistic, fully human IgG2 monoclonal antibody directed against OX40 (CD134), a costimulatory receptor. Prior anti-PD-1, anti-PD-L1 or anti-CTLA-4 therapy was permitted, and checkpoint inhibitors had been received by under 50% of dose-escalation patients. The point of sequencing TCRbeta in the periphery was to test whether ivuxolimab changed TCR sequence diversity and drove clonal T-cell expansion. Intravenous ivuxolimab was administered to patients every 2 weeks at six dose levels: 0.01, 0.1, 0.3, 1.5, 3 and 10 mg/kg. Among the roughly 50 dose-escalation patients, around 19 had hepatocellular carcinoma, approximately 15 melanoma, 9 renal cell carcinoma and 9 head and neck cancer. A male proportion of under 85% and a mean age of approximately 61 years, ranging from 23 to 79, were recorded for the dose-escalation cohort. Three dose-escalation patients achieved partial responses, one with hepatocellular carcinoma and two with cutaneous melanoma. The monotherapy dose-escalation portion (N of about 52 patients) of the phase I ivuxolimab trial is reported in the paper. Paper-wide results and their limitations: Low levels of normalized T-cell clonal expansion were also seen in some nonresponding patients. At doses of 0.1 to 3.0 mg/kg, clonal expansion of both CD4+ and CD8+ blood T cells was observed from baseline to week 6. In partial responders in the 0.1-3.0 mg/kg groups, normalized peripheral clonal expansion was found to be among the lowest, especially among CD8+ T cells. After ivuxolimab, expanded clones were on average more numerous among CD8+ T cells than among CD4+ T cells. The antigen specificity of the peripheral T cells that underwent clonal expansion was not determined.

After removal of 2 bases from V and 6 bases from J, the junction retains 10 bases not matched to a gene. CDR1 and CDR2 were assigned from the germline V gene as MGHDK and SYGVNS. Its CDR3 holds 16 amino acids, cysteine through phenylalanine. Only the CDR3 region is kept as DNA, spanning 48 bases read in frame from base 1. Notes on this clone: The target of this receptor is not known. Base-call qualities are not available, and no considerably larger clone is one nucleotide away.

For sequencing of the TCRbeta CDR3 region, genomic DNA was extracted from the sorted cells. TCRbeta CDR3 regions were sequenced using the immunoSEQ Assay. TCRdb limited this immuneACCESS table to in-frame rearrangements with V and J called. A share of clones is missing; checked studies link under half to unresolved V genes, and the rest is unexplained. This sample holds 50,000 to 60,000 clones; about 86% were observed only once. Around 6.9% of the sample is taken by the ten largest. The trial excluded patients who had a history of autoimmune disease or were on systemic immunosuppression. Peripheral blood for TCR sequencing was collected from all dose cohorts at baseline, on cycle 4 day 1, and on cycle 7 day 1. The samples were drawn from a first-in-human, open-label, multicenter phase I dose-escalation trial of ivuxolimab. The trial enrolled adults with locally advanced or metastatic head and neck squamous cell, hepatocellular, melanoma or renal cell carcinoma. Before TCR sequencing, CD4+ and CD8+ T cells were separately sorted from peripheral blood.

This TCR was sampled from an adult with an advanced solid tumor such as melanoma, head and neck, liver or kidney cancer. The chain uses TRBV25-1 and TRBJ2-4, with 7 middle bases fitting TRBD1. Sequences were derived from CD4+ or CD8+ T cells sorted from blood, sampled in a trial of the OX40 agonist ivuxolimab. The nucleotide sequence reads TGTGCCAGCAGTGAAGCCCTCGATCGGGACAGAAACATTCAGTACTTC. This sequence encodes CASSEALDRDRNIQYF.